This passage covers 32 T cell receptor beta chains from one sample sequenced in a study of blood T cell repertoires in COVID-19. Clones were sequenced by immunoSEQ multiplex PCR, and TCRdb holds only the in-frame ones, with some missing. The sample contains hundreds of thousands of clones, 80% to 90% of which appear only once. The sample taken for sequencing was peripheral blood. The origin of the receptors is a man aged 35 to 55 with acute or convalescent COVID-19.

This clone has more than one count but fewer than ten. This chain joins TRBV27 and TRBJ2-3; D is uncertain. CDR1 and CDR2 from the germline V gene are MNHEY and SMNVEV (reference sequence). The CDR3 runs 13 residues. V gave up 2 bases and J gave up 1 base, with 4 bases separating them. CDR3 loop: CASSLLGTDTQYF. CDR3 nucleotide sequence: TGTGCCAGCAGTTTACTAGGCACAGATACGCAGTATTTT.

This clone was seen just once. The chain employs TRBV6-2 or TRBV6-3 and TRBJ2-6; D ambiguous. Germline CDR1 is MNHEY and CDR2 is SVGEGT. Trimming removed 2 bases at V and 0 bases at J, with 5 bases between. CDR3 length: 15 amino acids. CDR3 amino acids: CASSYEDSGANVLTF. The CDR3 nucleotides are TGTGCCAGCAGTTACGAGGACTCTGGGGCCAACGTCCTGACTTTC.

This rearrangement joins TRBV7-9 to TRBJ2-7, with unresolved D. The germline CDR1 and CDR2 sequences are SEHNR and FQNEAQ (reference sequence). Trimming removed 3 bases from V and 7 bases from J, with 13 bases in between. This CDR3 region has 13 residues. The CDR3 sequence is CASSFSERGEQYF. In DNA form, the CDR3 reads TGTGCCAGCAGCTTCTCGGAGCGTGGAGAGCAGTACTTC.

This clone came up a few times. V usage is TRBV6-6 and J usage is TRBJ2-5; TRBD2 agrees at 10 bases. Trimming cost V 5 bases and J 1 base; bases outside gene matches: 7. The CDR3 spans 16 residues. Germline assignment: CDR1 MNHNY and CDR2 SVGAGI (reference sequence). The DNA for the CDR3 is TGTGCCAGCAGTACCGCTAGCGGGAGATTCCAAGAGACCCAGTACTTC. The encoded protein is CASSTASGRFQETQYF.

The table lists this clone with a count of one. CDR3 nucleotides: TGTGCCTGGAGCGTCCTCGGACAGGGTTTATTCTACGAGCAGTACTTC. Its translation is CAWSVLGQGLFYEQYF. The V gene is TRBV30, the J gene TRBJ2-7; 8 bases fit TRBD1. Germline lookup yields CDR1 GTSNPN and CDR2 SVGIG (reference sequence). J lost 3 bases, V lost 3 bases, and 13 bases had no gene match. The CDR3 is 16 amino acids.

V is TRBV29-1 and J is TRBJ2-1, with TRBD2 matching 8 bases. CDR3 size: 15 residues. V was clipped by 6 bases and J by 3 bases; unmatched bases: 10. Per the germline V gene, CDR1 is SQVTM and CDR2 is ANQGSEA. The CDR3 nucleotides read TGCAGCGTCGGTAATCCGGGGGGGCACTACAATGAGCAGTTCTTC. This gives the protein CSVGNPGGHYNEQFF.

The chain joins TRBV13 to TRBJ2-3; 13 bases are shared with TRBD2. J lost 2 bases, V lost 6 bases, and 5 bases had no gene match. Germline lookup yields CDR1 PRHDT and CDR2 FYEKMQ (reference sequence). The CDR3 length is 16 residues. As DNA, the CDR3 is TGTGCCAGCAGTTCGACTAGCGGGAGGTCCACAGATACGCAGTATTTT. Amino acid sequence: CASSSTSGRSTDTQYF.

This rearrangement joins TRBV20-1 to TRBJ1-2, with 8 bases aligning to TRBD1. Germline CDR1 and CDR2: DFQATT and SNEGSKA (reference sequence). This CDR3 has 14 amino acids. Losses at the gene ends were 3 bases for V and 4 bases for J; bases not matched to a gene: 7. Here the CDR3 DNA reads TGCAGTGCTAGTCCCGGACAGGGTGGCTATGGCTACACCTTC. It is translated as CSASPGQGGYGYTF.

The V gene is TRBV4-1, the J gene TRBJ1-3, with a tentative D call TRBD1 (5 bases). Germline CDR1 reads MGHRA; CDR2 reads YSYEKL. Trimming removed 1 base from V and 0 bases from J, with 7 bases in between. The CDR3 consists of 15 residues. The CDR3 loop reads CASSQGQLSGNTIYF. CDR3 DNA sequence: TGCGCCAGCAGCCAAGGACAGCTCTCTGGAAACACCATATATTTT.

CDR3 sequence reads: CASSLVQGGPYEQYF. The CDR3 DNA reads as TGTGCCAGCAGCTTAGTTCAGGGAGGCCCCTACGAGCAGTACTTC. The chain employs TRBV7-2 and TRBJ2-7, with D perhaps matching TRBD2 (6 bases). Trimming left V 1 base short and J 2 bases short, with 12 bases between. Germline CDR1 and CDR2: SGHTA and FQGNSA. The CDR3 has 15 amino acids.

The gene calls are TRBV30 and TRBJ1-2, with unresolved D. The ends were cut back, 8 bases at V and 4 bases at J, with 20 bases in the middle. CDR1 GTSNPN and CDR2 SVGIG come from the germline V gene (reference sequence). The CDR3 totals 14 residues. As DNA, the CDR3 is TGTGCCCGGAACCTAGGAAGCCTGAGCTATGGCTACACCTTC. Translation: CARNLGSLSYGYTF.

The J gene is TRBJ2-6, the V gene TRBV24-1; 9 bases match TRBD2. The V segment lost 0 bases and the J segment 3 bases; nucleotides outside the gene matches: 5. This CDR3 comprises 18 residues. CDR1 is KGHDR and CDR2 is SFDVKD in the germline V gene. The DNA of the CDR3 is TGTGCCACCAGTGATTTGAGGCTAGCGGGACATGGGGCCAACGTCCTGACTTTC. Translating gives CATSDLRLAGHGANVLTF.

The rearrangement uses TRBV18 and TRBJ1-1, with 7 bases identical to TRBD1. From germline, CDR1 is KGHSH and CDR2 LQKENI. The CDR3 contains 16 residues. The ends lost 3 bases at V and 0 bases at J; junction bases unmatched: 7. CDR3 region: CASSPPQTGMNTEAFF. The CDR3 bases are TGTGCCAGCTCACCCCCCCAGACAGGGATGAACACTGAAGCTTTCTTT. Drawing the rest from reference TRBV18 and TRBJ1-1, the complete variable domain is NAGVMQNPRHLVRRRGQEARLRCSPMKGHSHVYWYRQLPEEGLKFMVYLQKENIIDESGMPKERFSAEFPKEGPSILRIQQVVRGDSAAYFCASSPPQTGMNTEAFFGQGTRLTVV.

The chain employs TRBV2 and TRBJ2-2; 9 bases are a match to TRBD1. Germline assignment: CDR1 SNHLY and CDR2 FYNNEI. This CDR3 contains 14 residues. With V trimmed by 6 bases and J by 1 base, 0 bases remained unmatched. The DNA for the CDR3 is TGTGCCAGCAGGGACAGGGGGAACACCGGGGAGCTGTTTTTT. Translation: CASRDRGNTGELFF.

The CDR3: CASSNTGSNQPQHF. In DNA form, the CDR3 reads TGTGCCAGCAGTAACACAGGTTCCAATCAGCCCCAGCATTTT. The chain joins TRBV27 to TRBJ1-5; possibly TRBD1 for D (5 bases). The CDR3 spans 14 residues. V was trimmed by 5 bases and J by 3 bases, leaving 11 bases between them. CDR1 and CDR2 (germline): MNHEY, SMNVEV (reference sequence).

The chain combines TRBV6-5 with TRBJ2-7; perhaps TRBD2 as D (6 bases). The length of the CDR3 is 15 residues. CDR1 is MNHEY and CDR2 is SVGAGI in the germline V gene. The V end lost 8 bases, the J end lost 0 bases, and 17 bases lay between the germline ends. CDR3 DNA sequence: TGTGCCAGCGCCCGAGGGACGGGAGTCTCCTACGAGCAGTACTTC. Translating gives CASARGTGVSYEQYF.

This chain connects TRBV6-1 to TRBJ2-5; D is uncertain. Deletions cut 2 bases from V and 10 bases from J, with 8 bases between. The CDR3 runs to 11 residues. CDR1 is MNHNS and CDR2 is SASEGT in the germline V gene. In DNA, the CDR3 is TGTGCCAGCAGTGAAACCAACAACCAGTACTTC. Translated, it gives CASSETNNQYF.

The chain employs TRBV5-8 and TRBJ1-4, with D uncertain. The CDR3 has 14 residues. Germline CDR1 is SGHTS and CDR2 is YDEGEE. V lost 1 base to trimming and J lost 4 bases, with 8 bases between them. The CDR3 DNA reads TGTGCCAGCAGCTTGTCGGGATATAATGAAAAACTGTTTTTT. Translation: CASSLSGYNEKLFF.

The gene calls are TRBV5-1 and TRBJ2-1; 14 bases match TRBD2. The V gene's germline CDR1 is SGHRS and CDR2 YFSETQ. The V segment lost 4 bases and the J segment 8 bases; nucleotides outside the gene matches: 8. The CDR3 totals 16 residues. CDR3 residues: CASSPGLAGEVDEQFF. As DNA, the CDR3 is TGCGCCAGCAGCCCGGGACTAGCGGGAGAGGTGGATGAGCAGTTCTTC.

CDR3 sequence reads: CASTTDRNYGYTF. Here the CDR3 DNA reads TGTGCCAGCACCACCGACAGAAACTATGGCTACACCTTC. This chain links TRBV7-9 with TRBJ1-2; tentatively, D is TRBD1 (5 bases). The CDR3 spans 13 residues. Trimming stripped 7 bases from V and 2 bases from J, with 11 bases between. From germline, CDR1 is SEHNR and CDR2 FQNEAQ (reference sequence). The full variable domain, rest sourced from reference TRBV7-9 and TRBJ1-2, is DTGVSQNPRHKITKRGQNVTFRCDPISEHNRLYWYRQTLGQGPEFLTYFQNEAQLEKSRLLSDRFSAERPKGSFSTLEIQRTEQGDSAMYLCASTTDRNYGYTFGSGTRLTVV.

V is TRBV5-1 and J is TRBJ2-1; 11 positions match TRBD1. J gave up 5 bases and V 2 bases, and 9 bases lay outside the gene matches. The germline gives CDR1 SGHRS, CDR2 YFSETQ. The CDR3 is 17 amino acids. The CDR3 region is CASSFGQGARGDNEQFF. The CDR3 DNA follows: TGCGCCAGCAGCTTCGGACAGGGGGCTAGAGGGGACAATGAGCAGTTCTTC.

The rearrangement uses TRBV5-1 and TRBJ2-7, with D possibly being TRBD2 (5 bases). Trimming left V 0 bases short and J 6 bases short, with 10 bases between. Germline CDR1 and CDR2: SGHRS and YFSETQ. The CDR3 extends over 13 amino acids. CDR3 residues: CASSLGVAREQYF. As DNA, the CDR3 is TGCGCCAGCAGCTTGGGCGTAGCGCGCGAGCAGTACTTC.

The V call is TRBV3-1 (or the pseudogene TRBV3-2), the J call TRBJ2-2; D is uncertain. CDR1 is LGHDT and CDR2 is YNNKEL in the germline V gene (reference sequence). V lost 3 bases and J lost 6, with 8 bases in between. The CDR3 runs 13 residues. The CDR3 coding sequence is TGTGCCAGCAGCCAGGAGTTTCCCGGGGAGCTGTTTTTT. Translating gives CASSQEFPGELFF.

This chain joins TRBV28 and TRBJ1-1, with a weak D call TRBD1 (6 bases). Trimming took off 3 bases at V and 5 bases at J, with 19 bases between the two ends. Germline CDR1 reads MDHEN; CDR2 reads SYDVKM. This CDR3 region has 16 residues. CDR3 DNA sequence: TGTGCCAGCAGTTTGGGGGTGGGACAACACTTTACTGAAGCTTTCTTT. Translating gives CASSLGVGQHFTEAFF.

V and J are TRBV9 and TRBJ2-1, with TRBD1 matching 7 bases. V lost 3 bases and J lost 0; bases outside the gene matches: 3. Germline CDR1 is SGDLS and CDR2 is YYNGEE. The CDR3 has 15 residues. The CDR3: CASSDDRASYNEQFF. The CDR3 region has the DNA TGTGCCAGCAGCGATGACAGGGCCTCCTACAATGAGCAGTTCTTC. Using reference TRBV9 and TRBJ2-1 for the parts outside the CDR3, the full variable domain is DSGVTQTPKHLITATGQRVTLRCSPRSGDLSVYWYQQSLDQGLQFLIQYYNGEERAKGNILERFSAQQFPDLHSELNLSSLELGDSALYFCASSDDRASYNEQFFGPGTRLTVL.

The chain joins TRBV7-3 to TRBJ1-1, with D possibly being TRBD1 (5 bases). Per germline, CDR1 SGHTA and CDR2 FQGTGA. The CDR3 runs 14 residues. Trimming pared 5 bases from V and 5 bases from J, leaving 15 bases between. CDR3: CASSPGQGGTEAFF. The DNA of the CDR3 is TGTGCCAGCAGCCCCGGTCAGGGAGGGACTGAAGCTTTCTTT.

V and J are TRBV3-1 (or the pseudogene TRBV3-2) and TRBJ2-7; D is undetermined. The V gene lost 1 base and the J gene lost 4 bases, with 8 bases spanning the gap. CDR1 is LGHDT, CDR2 YNNKEL, per germline (reference sequence). CDR3 length equals 13 residues. The DNA of the CDR3 is TGTGCCAGCAGCCAAGTTCCTCGGTACGAGCAGTACTTC. Translating gives CASSQVPRYEQYF.

V gene TRBV3-1 (or the pseudogene TRBV3-2) combines with J gene TRBJ2-2, with D tentatively TRBD2 (6 bases). The germline gives CDR1 LGHDT, CDR2 YNNKEL (reference sequence). Trimming took 8 bases from V and 7 from J, leaving 14 bases between them. This CDR3 is 13 amino acids long. The CDR3 spells CASRVLEGGELFF. For the CDR3, the DNA is TGTGCCAGCCGGGTACTGGAGGGCGGGGAGCTGTTTTTT.

V gene TRBV2 combines with J gene TRBJ1-6, with TRBD1 identical over 9 bases. The CDR3 has 16 amino acids. Losses at the gene ends were 10 bases for V and 6 bases for J; bases not matched to a gene: 13. Germline-derived CDR1 and CDR2 are SNHLY and FYNNEI. The CDR3 region is CATTLQGALGNSPLHF. The DNA for the CDR3 is TGTGCCACCACCCTACAGGGGGCGCTGGGTAATTCACCCCTCCACTTT.

The CDR3 spells CASNLDSPSTDTQYF. CDR3 bases: TGTGCCAGCAATCTGGATAGCCCTAGCACAGATACGCAGTATTTT. The gene calls are TRBV2 and TRBJ2-3; D gene unclear. CDR1 SNHLY and CDR2 FYNNEI come from the germline V gene. CDR3 length: 15 residues. V dropped 7 bases and J dropped 0 bases, with 14 bases sitting between them.

CDR3 sequence (DNA): TGTGCCAGCAGCTTGGGTACTAGCGGGGGTTTGAAGACCCAGTACTTC. It codes for CASSLGTSGGLKTQYF. This sequence joins TRBV5-5 and TRBJ2-5; 11 nucleotides agree with TRBD2. The CDR3 loop spans 16 amino acids. V was pared by 0 bases and J by 6 bases, with 7 bases of the junction left unmatched. The germline V gene encodes CDR1 SGHKS and CDR2 YYEKEE (reference sequence).

The rearrangement links TRBV4-3 to TRBJ1-1, with D unclear. V was clipped by 6 bases and J by 2 bases, with 19 bases between them. Per the germline V gene, CDR1 is LGHNA and CDR2 is YSLEER. This CDR3 has 16 amino acids. The CDR3: CASSLAIGGGNTEAFF. DNA of the CDR3: TGCGCCAGCAGTCTGGCGATAGGCGGCGGAAACACTGAAGCTTTCTTT.